Only a few counts were recorded for the clone carrying this TCR beta chain. Within the sample, other DNA sequences also encode this same CDR3. The sample belongs to a study of OX40 agonist ivuxolimab in advanced cancers. As for the study in general: Patients in dose escalation had liver, melanoma, kidney or head and neck cancers. Having had anti-PD-1, anti-PD-L1 or anti-CTLA-4 therapy before was allowed, and 40% to 45% had some.

Per the germline V gene, CDR1 is MNHEY and CDR2 is SMNVEV (reference sequence). V was trimmed by 3 bases and J by 4 bases, leaving 12 bases between them. The length of the CDR3 is 14 residues. The data were produced by immunoSEQ multiplex PCR, yet TCRdb's version contains in-frame clones alone and is incomplete. The table records about 89,000 clones, nearly 90% of them present only once. The sample here was CD4+ or CD8+ T cells sorted from blood, taken in a trial of the OX40 agonist ivuxolimab. This receptor was taken from an adult with an advanced solid tumor such as melanoma, head and neck, liver or kidney cancer. The V call is TRBV27, the J call TRBJ1-1, with TRBD1 as a possible D gene (6 bases). The CDR3 here is CASSLSGVGTEAFF. The CDR3 nucleotides read TGTGCCAGCAGTTTGTCAGGGGTGGGCACTGAAGCTTTCTTT.